The next 13 T cell receptor beta chains were all read from a single sample in a study of regulatory T cells in long-lasting Graves disease. Arm-PCR of CDR3 regions with iRepertoire HTBI primers generated TCR beta libraries. TCRdb ran MiXCR on the multiplex PCR reads and lists one entry per CDR3 protein. This table has more than 450,000 distinct CDR3 sequences, 9.5% to 15% appearing once. The time point denotes: newly diagnosed GD, antithyroid drugs for less than 3 months. Generation of the TCR library employed RNA extracted from PBMCs. In addition, the sample was reused for a study of T cells in Graves' hyperthyroidism and ophthalmopathy.

Sequences were derived from peripheral blood mononuclear cells (PBMCs), sampled at new diagnosis, from a patient treated with antithyroid drugs. The receptors here all came from a woman under 40 with Graves disease.

This clonotype was detected ten times or more. The chain combines TRBV2 with TRBJ2-7, with 13 bases matching TRBD2. The germline V gene has CDR1 SNHLY and CDR2 FYNNEI. The J segment lost 5 bases and the V segment lost 6 bases, leaving 7 bases of the junction unmatched. CDR3 length: 15 amino acids. CDR3 nucleotides: TGTGCCAGCAGCTTGGCGGGACTAGCGGGAAACGAGCAGTACTTC. It is translated as CASSLAGLAGNEQYF.

This clonotype was detected ten times or more. The CDR3 coding sequence is TGTGCCAGCAGGAGAGCGGGAACTGGGGATGAGCAGTTCTTC. Translating it yields CASRRAGTGDEQFF. The chain uses TRBV7-9 and TRBJ2-1; the match to TRBD2 covers 7 bases. The trim removed 6 bases at V and 8 bases at J, leaving 10 bases unmatched. Germline CDR1 reads SEHNR; CDR2 reads FQNEAQ (reference sequence). The CDR3 contains 14 residues.

In this sample, this clonotype turned up many times. The chain combines TRBV7-8 with TRBJ2-3, with 8 bases lining up with TRBD1. The CDR3 totals 16 residues. From germline, CDR1 is SGHVS and CDR2 FQNEAQ. V shed 4 bases, J shed 1 base, and the junction held 7 bases outside the gene matches. CDR3 sequence: CASSYNPDRGTDTQYF. The CDR3 coding sequence is TGTGCCAGCAGCTATAATCCGGACAGGGGCACAGATACGCAGTATTTT.

The chain recombines TRBV11-2 with TRBJ2-7; D perhaps matches TRBD1 (5 bases). This CDR3 has 14 amino acids. V was trimmed by 4 bases and J by 3 bases, leaving 13 bases between them. CDR1 SGHAT and CDR2 FQNNGV come from the germline V gene. The CDR3 spells CASSSIQTVYEQYF. CDR3 nucleotide sequence: TGTGCCAGCAGCTCCATTCAGACAGTCTACGAGCAGTACTTC.

This clonotype has at least ten counts. The V and J genes are TRBV20-1 and TRBJ2-7; the match to TRBD1 covers 11 bases. V lost 6 bases and J lost 5; bases outside the gene matches: 12. The germline CDR1 and CDR2 sequences are DFQATT and SNEGSKA (reference sequence). CDR3 length: 15 residues. The CDR3 DNA reads as TGCAGTGCAAAACTTCCGGACAGGGGGCCCGACGAGCAGTACTTC. Its protein product is CSAKLPDRGPDEQYF.

V and J are TRBV19 and TRBJ2-1; D gene ambiguous. The germline gives CDR1 LNHDA, CDR2 SQIVND (reference sequence). V was pared by 4 bases and J by 7 bases, with 11 bases between. The CDR3 is 13 residues long. The DNA for the CDR3 is TGTGCCAGTAGTACGGTCTTGGGGAATGAGCAGTTCTTC. Residues: CASSTVLGNEQFF.

About this clonotype: A much larger clone is a single base away; this may be a read error. The missing conserved phenylalanine or tryptophan at the end of this CDR3 makes a read error likely. V usage is TRBV7-2 and J usage is TRBJ2-5; 7 nucleotides match TRBD2. Germline assignment: CDR1 SGHTA and CDR2 FQGNSA. There are 16 residues in the CDR3. Losses at the gene ends were 2 bases for V and 3 bases for J; bases not matched to a gene: 9. DNA for the CDR3: TGTGCCAGCAGCTTAAACCGCCTAGCGGAAAAAGAGACCCAGTACCTC. Translation gives CASSLNRLAEKETQYL.

This clonotype was seen ten or more times. CDR3 nucleotide sequence: TGTGCCTCTACCTCGGACAGGGCGAGCACCGGGGAGCTGTTTTTT. Its protein is CASTSDRASTGELFF. This chain joins TRBV6-1 and TRBJ2-2, with 8 bases identical to TRBD1. Germline assignment: CDR1 MNHNS and CDR2 SASEGT. This CDR3 is 15 amino acids long. The junction had 12 bases not matched to a gene; V was cut back by 11 bases and J by 4 bases.

This clonotype was found many times. The chain links TRBV20-1 to TRBJ2-7, with D hard to call. The CDR3 spans 12 residues. Germline loops: CDR1 DFQATT, CDR2 SNEGSKA (reference sequence). The CDR3 nucleotides read TGCAGCGGTTCCCGCCGCTCCTACGAGCAGTACTTC. It is translated as CSGSRRSYEQYF.

This clonotype appeared many times. The chain employs TRBV6-1 and TRBJ2-7, with D uncertain. The V end was cut by 2 bases, the J end by 7 bases, with 24 bases between. This CDR3 has 17 residues. CDR1 MNHNS and CDR2 SASEGT come from the germline V gene. The CDR3: CASSERLLRDFPGEQYF. CDR3 coding DNA: TGTGCCAGCAGTGAACGGTTGTTGCGAGACTTTCCTGGGGAGCAGTACTTC.

The table lists this clonotype with a few counts. The chain employs TRBV7-2 and TRBJ2-1; 14 bases are a match to TRBD2. Germline-derived CDR1 and CDR2 are SGHTA and FQGNSA. Losses at the gene ends were 4 bases for V and 6 bases for J; bases not matched to a gene: 5. The CDR3 sequence is 16 residues long. CDR3 sequence (DNA): TGTGCCAGCAGCTCGACTAGCGGGAGGGCCCTCAATGAGCAGTTCTTC. Protein sequence: CASSSTSGRALNEQFF. The variable domain in full, with the rest retrieved from reference TRBV7-2 and TRBJ2-1, is GAGVSQSPSNKVTEKGKDVELRCDPISGHTALYWYRQSLGQGLEFLIYFQGNSAPDKSGLPSDRFSAERTGGSVSTLTIQRTQQEDSAVYLCASSSTSGRALNEQFFGPGTRLTVL.

This clonotype occurred a few times. The chain is built from TRBV4-3 and TRBJ2-1; D gene ambiguous. This CDR3 is built from 16 residues. Trimming took 4 bases from V and 6 from J, leaving 19 bases between them. Looked up from germline, CDR1 is LGHNA and CDR2 is YSLEER. The CDR3 sequence is CASSPIGRLKVNEQFF. The CDR3 DNA follows: TGCGCCAGCAGCCCCATCGGGCGACTGAAGGTCAATGAGCAGTTCTTC.

V gene TRBV5-5 combines with J gene TRBJ1-6; 9 bases align to TRBD1. The J segment lost 7 bases and the V segment lost 2 bases, leaving 4 bases of the junction unmatched. The CDR3 sequence is 15 residues long. CDR1 is SGHKS and CDR2 is YYEKEE in the germline V gene (reference sequence). CDR3 sequence: CASSFPTGGNSPLHF. CDR3 nucleotide sequence: TGTGCCAGCAGCTTCCCGACAGGGGGAAATTCACCCCTCCACTTT.